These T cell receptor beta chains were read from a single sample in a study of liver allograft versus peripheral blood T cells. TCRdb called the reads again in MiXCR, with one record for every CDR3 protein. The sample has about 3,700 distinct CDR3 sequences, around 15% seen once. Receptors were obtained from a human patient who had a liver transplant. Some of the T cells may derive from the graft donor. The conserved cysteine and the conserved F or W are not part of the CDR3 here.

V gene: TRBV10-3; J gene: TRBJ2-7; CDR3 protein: AISGTGSGEQY
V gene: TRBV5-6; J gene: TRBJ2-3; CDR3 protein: ASLLEGTDTQY
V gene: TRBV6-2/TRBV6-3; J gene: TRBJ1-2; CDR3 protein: ASRLGTGGHYGYT
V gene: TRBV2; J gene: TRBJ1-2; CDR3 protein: ASSERRLGQGVGYT
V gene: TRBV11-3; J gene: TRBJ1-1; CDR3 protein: ASSQDRGLAEAF
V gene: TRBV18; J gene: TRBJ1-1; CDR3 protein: ASSPDRTLTEAF
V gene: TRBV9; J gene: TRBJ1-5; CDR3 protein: ASSLDRDSYQPQH
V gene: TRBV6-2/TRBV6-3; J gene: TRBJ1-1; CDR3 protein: ASSYPPGTTNTEAF
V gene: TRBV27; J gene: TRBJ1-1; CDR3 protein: ASSSYRATEAF
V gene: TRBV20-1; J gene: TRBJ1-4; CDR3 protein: SALTGENEKLF
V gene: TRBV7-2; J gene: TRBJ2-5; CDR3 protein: ASSSSRTQETQY
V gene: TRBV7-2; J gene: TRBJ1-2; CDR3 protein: ASSLDGFYGYT
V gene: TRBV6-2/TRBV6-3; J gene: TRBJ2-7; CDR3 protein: ASSYARAYEQY
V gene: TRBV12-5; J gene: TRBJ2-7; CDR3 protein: ASGAPGQPYEQY
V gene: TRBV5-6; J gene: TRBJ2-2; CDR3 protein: ASSRGQWGTGELF
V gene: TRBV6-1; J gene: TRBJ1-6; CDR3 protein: ASTVRPGKSPLH
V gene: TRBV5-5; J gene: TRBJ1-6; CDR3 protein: ASRSLGGSPLH
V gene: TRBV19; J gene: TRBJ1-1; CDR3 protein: ASSIPVGNTEAF
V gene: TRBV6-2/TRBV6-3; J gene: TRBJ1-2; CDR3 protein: ASSGIPGTGGAYGYT
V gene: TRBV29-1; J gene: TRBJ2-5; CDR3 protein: SVRQGLETQY
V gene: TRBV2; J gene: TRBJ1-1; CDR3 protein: ASSGRRLNTEAF
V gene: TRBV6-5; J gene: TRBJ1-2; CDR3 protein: ASSTGTALYGYT
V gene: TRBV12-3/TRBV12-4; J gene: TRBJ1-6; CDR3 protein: ASSFGGRDNSPLH
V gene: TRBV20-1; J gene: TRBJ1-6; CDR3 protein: SARFGGGSYNSPLH
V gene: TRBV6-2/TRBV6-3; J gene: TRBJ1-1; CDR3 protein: ASTQGTEAF
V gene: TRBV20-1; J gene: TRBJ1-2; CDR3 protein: SAVDRGDYGYT
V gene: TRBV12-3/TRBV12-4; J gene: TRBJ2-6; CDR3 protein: ASSPLAGGPGSGANVLT
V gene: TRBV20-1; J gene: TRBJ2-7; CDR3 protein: SARSRSGGSGEQY
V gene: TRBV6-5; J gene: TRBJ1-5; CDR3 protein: ASSLDRYQPQH
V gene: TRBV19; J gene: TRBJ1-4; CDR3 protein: ASSTSRPEDEKLF
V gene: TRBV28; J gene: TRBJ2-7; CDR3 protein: ASFSGTGGAYEQY
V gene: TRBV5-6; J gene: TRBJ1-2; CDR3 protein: ASSPGGYRGLNYGYT
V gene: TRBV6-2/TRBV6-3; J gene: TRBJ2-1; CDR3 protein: ASSYTAGRSYNEQF
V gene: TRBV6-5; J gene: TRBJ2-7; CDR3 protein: ASSPGFGGGYEQY
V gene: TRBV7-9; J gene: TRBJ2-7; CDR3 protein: ASSLGDSSFYEQY
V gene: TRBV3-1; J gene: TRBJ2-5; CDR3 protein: ASKPGGQETQY
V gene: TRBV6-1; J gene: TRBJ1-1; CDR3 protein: ASSRTGGMASEAF
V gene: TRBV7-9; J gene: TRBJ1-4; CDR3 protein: ASSSGQITNEKLF
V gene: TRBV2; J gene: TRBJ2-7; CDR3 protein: ASSDGVPWQY
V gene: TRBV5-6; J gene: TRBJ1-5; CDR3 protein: ASSSSAAAPYQPQH
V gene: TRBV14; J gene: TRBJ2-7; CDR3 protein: ASSLGGGAFGEQY
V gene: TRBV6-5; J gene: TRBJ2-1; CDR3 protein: ASGFTSGRRNEQF
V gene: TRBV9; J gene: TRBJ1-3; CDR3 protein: ASSAGLTGSGNTIY
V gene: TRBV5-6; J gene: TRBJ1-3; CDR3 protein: ASSFYRVSLLRRTIY
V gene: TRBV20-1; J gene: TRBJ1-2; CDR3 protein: SARPSTGRGTDGYT
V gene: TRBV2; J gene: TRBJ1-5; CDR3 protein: ASSVNQPQH
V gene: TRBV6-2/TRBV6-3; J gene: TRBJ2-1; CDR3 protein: ASLLGSGSIYNEQF
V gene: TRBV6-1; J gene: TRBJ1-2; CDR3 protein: ASRAGQGANYGYT
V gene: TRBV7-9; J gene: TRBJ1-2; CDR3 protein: ASSPLRAASGNYGYT
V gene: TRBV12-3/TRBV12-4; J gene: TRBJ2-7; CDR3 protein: ASSLVRFRDRGYEQY
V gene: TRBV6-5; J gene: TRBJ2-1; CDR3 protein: ASSYHPSSYNEQF
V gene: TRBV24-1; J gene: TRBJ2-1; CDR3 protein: ATADRGDEQF
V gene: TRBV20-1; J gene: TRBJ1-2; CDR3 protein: SARDMGRTGYT